This T cell receptor beta chain originates from a study of T cell repertoires in cytomegalovirus infection (dated 2019 in TCRdb). Concerning the study at large: The peptide stimulations were aimed at well-studied HLA-B-restricted epitopes as well as recently identified HLA-C-restricted CMV epitopes, whose presentation resists viral immunomodulation. The HLA type of each donor mattered for the analysis, because public TCR beta signatures pointed to carriage of CMV infection along with the matching HLA type.

The data were produced on an Illumina HiSeq 1500. Using fastp at Q25 and MiXCR, TCRdb reprocessed the public reads and kept productive beta chains. Rows are combined by CDR3 protein, so each entry shows the most common genes and DNA. The table for this sample lists about 700,000 distinct CDR3 sequences; around 30% of them were counted only once. 15% to 20% of the sample comes from the top ten. Results and caveats for the whole study, not just this receptor: In the ex vivo response, HLA-C-restricted CMV-specific TCR beta clonotypes were dominant, and in two of eight donors the single most frequent clonotype came from this HLA-C-restricted group. Cumulative frequency of public TCR beta family members discriminated carriers of CMV infection plus the relevant HLA type in this cohort and an independent 352-donor cohort.

This specimen's treatment or condition label, interpreted: in vitro stimulation with specific CMV peptide epitopes to enrich CMV-specific T cells. Per the germline V gene, MNHNS is the CDR1 and SASEGT is the CDR2. Trimming accounts for 5 bases at V and 9 bases at J, while the number of junction bases matched to no gene is 9. The CDR3 contains 14 residues, cysteine and phenylalanine counted. The DNA shown is the 42-base CDR3, in frame from base 1. This clonotype was seen a handful of times. Its binding antigen is unknown. Base qualities are not at hand, and no much larger clone is one base apart. The receptor comes from a human donor in good health (CMV status not recorded). Some clones in this sample may be carry-over from other donors' samples. The input for sequencing was cultured PBMCs, taken from culture after CMV antigen stimulation. The chain joins TRBV6-1 to TRBJ2-1; the central 8 bases match TRBD2. DNA sequence: TGTGCCAGCAGTTATAGGGGACTAGTCTCTGAGCAGTTCTTC. This gives the protein CASSYRGLVSEQFF.